The 11 T cell receptor beta chains below all came from one sample that was sequenced in a study of CD8 T cells in Susac syndrome. After extraction with the RNeasy kit, roughly 0.5 to 1 ug of the RNA was reverse transcribed using random hexamers. MiXCR, run by TCRdb on the immunoSEQ multiplex PCR reads, gives a single entry per CDR3 protein. The profile shows 400,000 or so distinct CDR3 sequences, approximately 85% of them singletons. Sequenced material: CD8+ T cells from PBMCs. These receptors all stem from a human donor with multiple sclerosis.

The genes are TRBV7-9 and TRBJ2-7; 11 bases line up with TRBD1. The J segment lost 1 base and the V segment lost 4 bases, leaving 9 bases of the junction unmatched. The V gene's germline CDR1 is SEHNR and CDR2 FQNEAQ (reference sequence). The length of the CDR3 is 17 residues. The CDR3 nucleotides are TGTGCCAGCAGCTCAGGGACAGGGGGTAAGCGTTCCTACGAGCAGTACTTC. It yields the protein CASSSGTGGKRSYEQYF.

The chain is built from TRBV2 and TRBJ2-1; D is undetermined. The V end lost 5 bases, the J end lost 8 bases, and 7 bases lay between the germline ends. Germline-derived CDR1 and CDR2 are SNHLY and FYNNEI. This CDR3 is built from 11 residues. The CDR3 reads CASSSAYEQFF. CDR3 sequence (DNA): TGTGCCAGCAGTTCGGCTTATGAGCAGTTCTTC.

This clonotype appeared a few times. The V gene is TRBV6-5, the J gene TRBJ1-1; D is uncertain. CDR1 MNHEY and CDR2 SVGAGI come from the germline V gene. This CDR3 region has 14 residues. Trimming cost V 2 bases and J 6 bases, with 13 bases left between them. The CDR3 reads CASSYNPTGAEAFF. The CDR3, as DNA: TGTGCCAGCAGTTACAATCCCACCGGCGCTGAAGCTTTCTTT.

This clonotype was counted once. The V and J genes are TRBV2 and TRBJ2-7; D gene unclear. CDR3 size: 13 residues. V lost 10 bases, J lost 5 bases, and 18 bases lay in between. CDR1 is SNHLY and CDR2 is FYNNEI in the germline V gene. The CDR3 coding sequence is TGTGCCACAAACTGGGATCTCGTGAACGAGCAGTACTTC. Amino acid sequence: CATNWDLVNEQYF.

The chain recombines TRBV2 with TRBJ2-1; D may be TRBD2 (6 bases). The CDR3 runs 15 residues. Trimming left V 7 bases short and J 0 bases short, with 13 bases between. Germline lookup yields CDR1 SNHLY and CDR2 FYNNEI. CDR3 in amino acids: CASKGLLSSYNEQFF. DNA of the CDR3: TGTGCCAGCAAGGGACTCCTGAGCTCCTACAATGAGCAGTTCTTC.

V is TRBV29-1 and J is TRBJ2-7, with D maybe TRBD1 (5 bases). Germline assignment: CDR1 SQVTM and CDR2 ANQGSEA. Deletions cut 3 bases from V and 6 bases from J, with 9 bases between. The CDR3 length is 11 residues. DNA for the CDR3: TGCAGCGTTGATGCAGGGCGCGAGCAGTACTTC. It specifies CSVDAGREQYF.

DNA for the CDR3: TGTGCCATCGCAAGAGGGGAAGTGGAGCAGTACTTC. This sequence encodes CAIARGEVEQYF. The chain recombines TRBV10-3 with TRBJ2-7; D possibly uses TRBD1 or TRBD2 (5 bases each). This CDR3 has 12 amino acids. Trimming took 8 bases from V and 7 from J, leaving 15 bases between them. Germline values: CDR1 ENHRY, CDR2 SYGVKD.

The rearrangement uses TRBV11-2 and TRBJ2-3; 12 bases fit TRBD2. The CDR3 runs 16 residues. V lost 4 bases, J lost 7 bases, and 9 bases stayed unmatched. Germline CDR1 and CDR2: SGHAT and FQNNGV. In DNA form, the CDR3 reads TGTGCCAGCAGCTGGTGGACTAGCGGGGCCTCCCATACGCAGTATTTT. The encoded protein is CASSWWTSGASHTQYF.

There are a few counts of this clonotype. The junction departs from the called germline gene at one end, perhaps through a read error. The CDR3 DNA is TGCGCCAGCAGTGATCCAGGGTGGACTGAGGCTTTCTTT. Residues: CASSDPGWTEAFF. The chain carries TRBV10-1 and TRBJ1-1; perhaps TRBD1 as D (5 bases). Germline lookup yields CDR1 WNHNN and CDR2 SYGVQD (reference sequence). The CDR3 length is 13 residues.

V and J are TRBV30 and TRBJ1-1; D might be TRBD1 (5 bases). The CDR3 consists of 14 residues. The V and J ends lost 1 base and 4 bases respectively, with 13 bases between them. From germline, CDR1 is GTSNPN and CDR2 SVGIG (reference sequence). The CDR3 DNA is TGTGCCTGGAGTGACCCCCGGGGGGGCACTGAAGCTTTCTTT. This sequence encodes CAWSDPRGGTEAFF.

The rearrangement uses TRBV7-9 and TRBJ2-5; TRBD2 aligns across 9 bases. The CDR3 has 17 residues. The V gene end was trimmed by 5 bases and the J gene end by 2 bases; junction bases not matched to a gene: 12. Germline CDR1 and CDR2: SEHNR and FQNEAQ (reference sequence). DNA for the CDR3: TGTGCCAGCAGCCCTAGCAATAGCGGGAGAAGGCAAGAGACCCAGTACTTC. This encodes CASSPSNSGRRQETQYF.